One sample yielded the 12 T cell receptor beta chains listed below, sequenced in a study of blood T cell repertoires in COVID-19. Using immunoSEQ multiplex PCR, the repertoire was profiled, and TCRdb retains in-frame clones only, with some absent. The sample lists about 200,000 clones, 85% seen once, with 2% to 3% in the top ten. Material for sequencing was peripheral blood. The receptors were sampled from a woman aged 70 to 79 with COVID-19, enrolled during active disease.

V usage is TRBV7-2 and J usage is TRBJ1-2; no clear D gene. Germline V lookup: CDR1 SGHTA, CDR2 FQGNSA. Deletions cut 1 base from V and 3 bases from J, with 6 bases between. The CDR3 contains 13 residues. The CDR3 DNA is TGTGCCAGCAGCTTAGTAGGAGACTATGGCTACACCTTC. Protein product: CASSLVGDYGYTF.

The chain joins TRBV6-2 or TRBV6-3 to TRBJ1-2; 9 positions agree with TRBD1. Germline-derived CDR1 and CDR2 are MNHEY and SVGEGT. This CDR3 contains 13 residues. J was trimmed by 7 bases and V by 4 bases; bases with no gene match: 4. CDR3 region: CASSWPTGGGYTF. CDR3 in DNA: TGTGCCAGCAGTTGGCCGACAGGGGGTGGCTACACCTTC.

Only a few counts were recorded for this clone. CDR3 in amino acids: CASSTTGGNQPQHF. CDR3 DNA: TGTGCCAGCAGTACCACAGGGGGCAATCAGCCCCAGCATTTT. This chain links TRBV25-1 with TRBJ1-5, with 7 positions matching TRBD1. The CDR3 has 14 residues. Germline-derived CDR1 and CDR2 are MGHDK and SYGVNS. Unmatched junction bases numbered 3, after V lost 5 bases and J lost 2 bases. Drawing the rest from reference TRBV25-1 and TRBJ1-5, the complete variable domain is EADIYQTPRYLVIGTGKKITLECSQTMGHDKMYWYQQDPGMELHLIHYSYGVNSTEKGDLSSESTVSRIRTEHFPLTLESARPSHTSQYLCASSTTGGNQPQHFGDGTRLSIL.

V gene TRBV30 combines with J gene TRBJ2-1, with TRBD2 identical over 7 bases. CDR3 length: 13 amino acids. With 4 bases clipped from V and 4 bases from J, the junction kept 4 bases outside the gene matches. CDR1 is GTSNPN and CDR2 is SVGIG in the germline V gene (reference sequence). CDR3 loop: CAWTASGYNEQFF. The CDR3 bases are TGTGCCTGGACGGCTAGCGGATACAATGAGCAGTTCTTC.

The chain employs TRBV19 and TRBJ1-2; 8 bases match TRBD1. The CDR3 spans 14 residues. Germline V gene data show CDR1 as LNHDA and CDR2 as SQIVND (reference sequence). V lost 3 bases to trimming and J lost 6 bases; unmatched junction nucleotides: 6. CDR3 region: CASSIGQGVHGYTF. CDR3 in DNA: TGTGCCAGTAGTATTGGACAGGGAGTTCATGGCTACACCTTC.

This chain links TRBV18 with TRBJ2-2, with no clear D. CDR3 length: 14 amino acids. V was pared by 3 bases and J by 2 bases, with 7 bases between. Germline CDR1 KGHSH, CDR2 LQKENI. CDR3 amino acids: CASSPQANTGELFF. The CDR3 DNA reads as TGTGCCAGCTCACCGCAGGCTAACACCGGGGAGCTGTTTTTT.

V and J are TRBV10-3 and TRBJ2-1; TRBD2 is a possible D gene (6 bases). V dropped 6 bases and J dropped 5 bases, with 14 bases sitting between them. Germline V gene lookup returns CDR1 ENHRY and CDR2 SYGVKD. The CDR3 loop spans 14 amino acids. This chain's CDR3 is CAIRGSRGDNEQFF. The CDR3, as DNA: TGTGCCATCAGGGGGTCCCGCGGGGACAATGAGCAGTTCTTC.

V usage is TRBV7-2 and J usage is TRBJ1-2; D unclear. The CDR3 contains 15 residues. Deletions cut 1 base from V and 3 bases from J, with 12 bases between. The germline CDR1 and CDR2 sequences are SGHTA and FQGNSA. CDR3 loop: CASSLEVSPDYGYTF. The CDR3 coding sequence is TGTGCCAGCAGCTTAGAAGTCTCCCCAGACTATGGCTACACCTTC.

This clone was detected a few times. This rearrangement joins TRBV7-9 to TRBJ2-5; no definite D call. The CDR3 extends over 13 amino acids. The germline V gene encodes CDR1 SEHNR and CDR2 FQNEAQ (reference sequence). V was pared by 2 bases and J by 5 bases, with 9 bases between. The CDR3 bases are TGTGCCAGCAGCTTAAATGGCAGGGAGACCCAGTACTTC. Translating gives CASSLNGRETQYF. Supplemented by reference TRBV7-9 and TRBJ2-5, the full variable domain reads DTGVSQNPRHKITKRGQNVTFRCDPISEHNRLYWYRQTLGQGPEFLTYFQNEAQLEKSRLLSDRFSAERPKGSFSTLEIQRTEQGDSAMYLCASSLNGRETQYFGPGTRLLVL.

J is TRBJ2-7 and V is TRBV21-1; the table's TRBD2 call for D was not verified on the DNA. TRBV21-1 represents a pseudogene. The CDR3 sequence is 16 residues long. DNA for the CDR3: TGTGCCAGCAGCAAGAAAGGCGGGGGGTCGGACTACGAGCAGTACTTC. This encodes CASSKKGGGSDYEQYF.

The gene calls are TRBV7-2 and TRBJ2-1, with D perhaps TRBD2 (6 bases). The CDR3 consists of 15 residues. V lost 8 bases and J lost 2, with 16 bases in between. In germline, CDR1 is SGHTA, CDR2 FQGNSA. CDR3 amino acids: CASHQLSGAYNEQFF. In DNA, the CDR3 is TGTGCCAGCCACCAGCTTAGCGGAGCCTACAATGAGCAGTTCTTC.

This clone was detected only once. This sequence joins TRBV27 and TRBJ2-2, with 7 bases aligning to TRBD2. The CDR3 is made up of 16 amino acids. V shed 5 bases, J shed 4 bases, and the junction held 10 bases outside the gene matches. Germline assignment: CDR1 MNHEY and CDR2 SMNVEV (reference sequence). The CDR3 bases are TGTGCCAGCAGTATCCGTGGGGAGGGTGGCACCGGGGAGCTGTTTTTT. It yields the protein CASSIRGEGGTGELFF.